Following are 26 T cell receptor beta chains from one sample sequenced in a study of blood T cell repertoires in COVID-19. TCRdb's table, derived via immunoSEQ multiplex PCR, lists solely in-frame clones and lacks some. The repertoire consists of just under 20,000 clones, with more than 85% occurring once and the leading ten covering 4.1%. The sample was peripheral blood. The receptors were gathered from a woman in her forties or fifties with active COVID-19.

In its sample, this clone was seen a few times. The J gene is TRBJ1-4, the V gene TRBV5-1, with 8 nucleotides matching TRBD1. The CDR3 totals 16 residues. In germline, CDR1 is SGHRS, CDR2 YFSETQ. V lost 0 bases, J lost 0 bases, and 1 base stayed unmatched. Written as DNA, the CDR3 is TGCGCCAGCAGCTTGGTGACAGGGGCAACTAATGAAAAACTGTTTTTT. Its translation is CASSLVTGATNEKLFF. Using reference TRBV5-1 and TRBJ1-4 for the parts outside the CDR3, the full variable domain is KAGVTQTPRYLIKTRGQQVTLSCSPISGHRSVSWYQQTPGQGLQFLFEYFSETQRNKGNFPGRFSGRQFSNSRSEMNVSTLELGDSALYLCASSLVTGATNEKLFFGSGTQLSVL.

The chain joins TRBV28 to TRBJ1-1, with TRBD1 matching over 8 bases. This CDR3 is 15 amino acids long. Per the germline V gene, CDR1 is MDHEN and CDR2 is SYDVKM. The ends lost 1 base at V and 14 bases at J; junction bases unmatched: 15. Here the CDR3 reads CASSLLVGTGLRLFF. The CDR3 DNA reads TGTGCCAGCAGTTTATTGGTTGGGACAGGCCTCCGATTATTCTTT.

The CDR3 protein is CASGWAGNYGYTF. The CDR3 DNA reads as TGTGCCAGCGGTTGGGCAGGGAACTATGGCTACACCTTC. The rearrangement uses TRBV6-6 and TRBJ1-2, with a possible D match to TRBD1 (5 bases). This CDR3 comprises 13 residues. The germline V and J ends were trimmed by 8 bases and 2 bases, with 12 bases remaining between them. Per germline, CDR1 MNHNY and CDR2 SVGAGI (reference sequence).

The chain couples TRBV6-5 to TRBJ1-2, with D possibly matching TRBD1 (6 bases). V lost 6 bases and J lost 8, with 10 bases in between. CDR1 is MNHEY, CDR2 SVGAGI, per germline. This CDR3 contains 11 residues. CDR3 nucleotides: TGTGCCAGCAGGACAGGAGTCGGCTACACCTTC. Protein sequence: CASRTGVGYTF.

The chain uses TRBV24-1 and TRBJ2-3; possibly TRBD1 for D (6 bases). The germline CDR1 and CDR2 sequences are KGHDR and SFDVKD. This CDR3 region has 13 residues. V gave up 7 bases and J gave up 6 bases, with 13 bases separating them. CDR3 loop: CATRRQAADTQYF. CDR3 coding DNA: TGTGCCACCAGGAGACAGGCGGCGGATACGCAGTATTTT.

This clone was seen only once. The genes are TRBV9 and TRBJ2-1; 10 nucleotides match TRBD2. The trim removed 4 bases at V and 8 bases at J, leaving 9 bases unmatched. Per the germline V gene, CDR1 is SGDLS and CDR2 is YYNGEE. This CDR3 is built from 15 residues. The CDR3 region is CASSPESGRADEQFF. DNA of the CDR3: TGTGCCAGCAGCCCCGAAAGCGGGAGGGCGGATGAGCAGTTCTTC.

This chain links TRBV7-2 with TRBJ2-7; the match to TRBD2 covers 9 bases. The CDR3 contains 15 residues. The germline V gene encodes CDR1 SGHTA and CDR2 FQGNSA. Unmatched junction bases numbered 3, after V lost 1 base and J lost 2 bases. CDR3 residues: CASSLDSGSPYEQYF. The CDR3 DNA follows: TGTGCCAGCAGCTTAGATAGCGGGAGCCCCTACGAGCAGTACTTC.

J is TRBJ2-3 and V is TRBV6-5; weak D call: TRBD1 (5 bases). The V end was cut by 7 bases, the J end by 5 bases, with 16 bases between. Per germline, CDR1 MNHEY and CDR2 SVGAGI. This CDR3 spans 14 amino acids. The CDR3 DNA reads TGTGCCAGCAATCAGGGAAGGTTAGGAGATACGCAGTATTTT. The encoded protein is CASNQGRLGDTQYF.

A remark on this clone: Because the CDR3's place on the DNA is in doubt, the DNA is left out and the CDR3 is given as listed by TCRdb. This sequence joins TRBV1 and TRBJ2-6; the table calls TRBD2, which could not be checked here. TRBV1 has pseudogene status. Ends included, the CDR3 has 15 residues. The CDR3 region is CTKLAVADGANVLTF.

The chain combines TRBV9 with TRBJ2-1; TRBD2 matches 8 bases. The CDR3 has 14 residues. Germline trimming cut 7 bases from V and 0 bases from J; bases unmatched to any gene: 3. Germline lookup yields CDR1 SGDLS and CDR2 YYNGEE. CDR3 in amino acids: CASGSGSSYNEQFF. The CDR3, as DNA: TGTGCCAGCGGGAGCGGGAGCTCCTACAATGAGCAGTTCTTC.

This chain uses TRBV30 with TRBJ2-3; 7 bases fit TRBD1. This CDR3 has 14 residues. Germline V gene sequence: CDR1 GTSNPN, CDR2 SVGIG (reference sequence). V was clipped by 4 bases and J by 3 bases; unmatched bases: 7. Here the CDR3 reads CAWIPDRVTDTQYF. CDR3 nucleotide sequence: TGTGCCTGGATACCTGACAGGGTGACAGATACGCAGTATTTT.

The gene calls are TRBV7-9 and TRBJ2-6; the D is unclear. Germline V gene sequence: CDR1 SEHNR, CDR2 FQNEAQ (reference sequence). The CDR3 runs 15 residues. Between the trimmed V and J ends, which lost 5 bases and 3 bases, there was a span of 11 bases. DNA for the CDR3: TGTGCCAGCAGCGCCCCGGGTTTTGGGGCCAACGTCCTGACTTTC. Encoded protein: CASSAPGFGANVLTF.

The V call is TRBV27, the J call TRBJ2-5; 8 bases agree with TRBD1. Looked up from germline, CDR1 is MNHEY and CDR2 is SMNVEV (reference sequence). There are 16 residues in the CDR3. With 3 bases clipped from V and 5 bases from J, the junction kept 11 bases outside the gene matches. The CDR3, as DNA: TGTGCCAGCAGTTTGAGGACAGGGAATGTCGAGGAGACCCAGTACTTC. Translation gives CASSLRTGNVEETQYF.

This clone occurred once. The rearrangement uses TRBV12-2 and TRBJ2-5; TRBD2 is taken as the D call from the table, unchecked against the DNA. TRBV12-2 is a pseudogene locus. The CDR3 runs 13 residues. The CDR3 here is CASRSRGEVGQYF. CDR3 nucleotide sequence: TGTGCAAGTCGCTCTCGGGGGGAGGTGGGCCAGTACTTC.

The chain couples TRBV27 to TRBJ1-3; possible D gene TRBD1, 6 bases. There are 15 residues in the CDR3. CDR1 MNHEY and CDR2 SMNVEV come from the germline V gene (reference sequence). Trimming cost V 2 bases and J 2 bases, with 10 bases left between them. In DNA form, the CDR3 reads TGTGCCAGCAGTTTAGTCGCAGGGGCTGGAAACACCATATATTTT. Its protein product is CASSLVAGAGNTIYF.

J is TRBJ2-7 and V is TRBV21-1; the table's D call, TRBD2, has no DNA check behind it. TRBV21-1 counts as a pseudogene. The CDR3 runs 16 residues. CDR3 nucleotide sequence: TGTGCCAGCACCAAAGGTGCGGGCAACGGCTCCTACGAGCAGTACTTC. It is translated as CASTKGAGNGSYEQYF.

The J gene is TRBJ2-3, the V gene TRBV19; 7 nucleotides match TRBD2. V shed 8 bases and J 4 bases; nucleotides not matched to a gene: 9. The CDR3 consists of 14 residues. The germline V gene encodes CDR1 LNHDA and CDR2 SQIVND (reference sequence). The CDR3 nucleotides are TGTGCCAGTGGGGGAGGGACTAACCCAGATACGCAGTATTTT. Translated: CASGGGTNPDTQYF.

This clone was recorded a few times. The chain is built from TRBV15 and TRBJ2-1, with D perhaps matching TRBD2 (6 bases). V lost 1 base and J lost 7, with 17 bases in between. This CDR3 comprises 16 residues. CDR1 LNHNV and CDR2 YYDKDF come from the germline V gene (reference sequence). The CDR3: CATSRGLIGTPNEQFF. DNA of the CDR3: TGTGCCACCAGCAGAGGCTTAATCGGGACTCCTAATGAGCAGTTCTTC.

The chain links TRBV18 to TRBJ1-6; D is uncertain. Trimming pared 3 bases from V and 5 bases from J, leaving 11 bases between. Per the germline V gene, CDR1 is KGHSH and CDR2 is LQKENI. The CDR3 runs to 15 residues. As DNA, the CDR3 is TGTGCCAGCTCACCTGTGGCAGGCCATAATTCACCCCTCCACTTT. It translates to CASSPVAGHNSPLHF. Supplemented by reference TRBV18 and TRBJ1-6, the full variable domain reads NAGVMQNPRHLVRRRGQEARLRCSPMKGHSHVYWYRQLPEEGLKFMVYLQKENIIDESGMPKERFSAEFPKEGPSILRIQQVVRGDSAAYFCASSPVAGHNSPLHFGNGTRLTVT.

The chain is built from TRBV6-1 and TRBJ2-1, with 9 positions matching TRBD2. CDR3 length: 19 amino acids. V dropped 0 bases and J dropped 9; count of bases not matched to a gene: 18. Germline lookup yields CDR1 MNHNS and CDR2 SASEGT. CDR3 region: CASSEATVASGNLAREQFF. For the CDR3, the DNA is TGTGCCAGCAGTGAAGCCACGGTGGCTAGCGGGAACCTCGCCCGTGAGCAGTTCTTC.

The rearrangement uses TRBV20-1 and TRBJ2-3, with D perhaps matching TRBD2 (6 bases). Germline CDR1 is DFQATT and CDR2 is SNEGSKA (reference sequence). Trimming cost V 6 bases and J 15 bases, with 19 bases left between them. This CDR3 comprises 11 residues. The DNA for the CDR3 is TGCAGTGCGAGGGGACTGTTGGTGCGATATTTT. Residues: CSARGLLVRYF.

This chain connects TRBV11-2 to TRBJ2-1; possibly TRBD1 for D (7 bases). Germline V gives CDR1 SGHAT, CDR2 FQNNGV. CDR3 size: 15 residues. V was cut by 5 bases and J by 6 bases, with 17 bases left in between. CDR3 protein: CASSTRGTALNEQFF. CDR3 nucleotide sequence: TGTGCCAGCAGCACCCGGGGGACAGCCCTCAATGAGCAGTTCTTC.

This chain links TRBV9 with TRBJ1-1; no clear D. The CDR3 totals 13 residues. The V end lost 1 base, the J end lost 5 bases, and 9 bases lay between the germline ends. Germline lookup yields CDR1 SGDLS and CDR2 YYNGEE. CDR3 DNA: TGTGCCAGCAGCGTACTGGCGGGGACTGAAGCTTTCTTT. Protein product: CASSVLAGTEAFF.

The chain carries TRBV6-6 and TRBJ2-7; D is perhaps TRBD1 (7 bases). CDR3 size: 12 residues. Trimming removed 6 bases at V and 4 bases at J, with 10 bases between. CDR1 is MNHNY, CDR2 SVGAGI, per germline (reference sequence). CDR3 residues: CASRRDSYEQYF. CDR3 DNA: TGTGCCAGCAGGCGGGACAGTTACGAGCAGTACTTC.

The J gene is TRBJ1-3, the V gene TRBV28; 8 nucleotides align to TRBD1. V lost 6 bases and J lost 0; bases outside the gene matches: 13. This CDR3 region has 18 residues. CDR1 and CDR2 from the germline V gene are MDHEN and SYDVKM. CDR3 region: CASSRGRQGSLSGNTIYF. The CDR3 DNA follows: TGTGCCAGCAGCCGGGGGAGACAGGGGTCCCTCTCTGGAAACACCATATATTTT. Full variable domain (missing parts from reference TRBV28 and TRBJ1-3): DVKVTQSSRYLVKRTGEKVFLECVQDMDHENMFWYRQDPGLGLRLIYFSYDVKMKEKGDIPEGYSVSREKKERFSLILESASTNQTSMYLCASSRGRQGSLSGNTIYFGEGSWLTVV.

The genes are TRBV18 and TRBJ2-2, with TRBD2 identical over 10 bases. The J segment lost 2 bases and the V segment lost 1 base, leaving 1 base of the junction unmatched. This CDR3 contains 16 residues. CDR1 is KGHSH, CDR2 LQKENI, per germline. CDR3 sequence reads: CASSPRLAGNTGELFF. CDR3 nucleotide sequence: TGTGCCAGCTCACCACGACTAGCGGGCAACACCGGGGAGCTGTTTTTT.